The entry below gives a single T cell receptor beta chain sequence along with its context. Its antigen is still unknown. In total, just over 650 healthy bone marrow donors made up the cohort. At the time of sampling, all cohort members were nominally healthy, though unrecorded immune exposures were likely present. The donor tested CMV seropositive and was one of the 289 seropositive cohort members. A peripheral blood sample was provided by each donor, and peripheral blood mononuclear cells were used for TCR beta sequencing. The Qiagen DNeasy Blood Extraction Kit was used to extract genomic DNA from the blood cell samples. The library was prepared using the immunoSEQ multiplex PCR assay. For the multiplex PCR, a mixture combining 60 forward primers for TCR Vbeta segments and 13 reverse primers for TCR Jbeta segments was used. The CDR3 region of rearranged TCR beta genes was amplified from genomic DNA by a multiplex PCR assay. On the Illumina HiSeq System, the amplified TCR beta libraries were sequenced as 87-base-pair reads. In the source study's methods: In a later analysis, tens of millions of unique TCR beta chains were counted across the approximately 640 repertoires, and approximately 11 million of these chains were shared by at least two donors. Raw reads were error-corrected and collapsed into unique sequences with a nearest-neighbor algorithm that merged closely related sequences to remove PCR and sequencing errors. V, D and J gene segments were assigned by aligning CDR3 sequences to IMGT reference sequences. For a sequence to be retained, a match of at least six nucleotides to both a V gene segment and a J gene segment was required. A rearrangement counted as productive if the CDR3 had no stop codons and remained in frame with V and J, and every other rearrangement counted as non-productive. Following IMGT convention, CDR3 was defined as the stretch from the second conserved V-encoded cysteine up to the conserved J-encoded phenylalanine. Sequences without an unambiguous match to a single V gene segment were excluded from the earlier analysis of about 600 of the donors. In an earlier analysis of more than 500 of the donors, a V segment was called functional when productive rearrangements were above 56.7%, and segregating when the standard deviation between donors exceeded 5%. A statistical classification framework was built to diagnose cytomegalovirus status from the catalog of TCR beta chain sequences. In a later analysis, TCR nucleotide sequences were compared against IMGT/GENE-DB human TR gene sequences so that V and J genes could be assigned. In a later analysis, CDR3 sequences and most-parsimonious VDJ recombination scenarios were assigned using the TCRdist pipeline. In a later analysis, every TCR beta chain was defined by the combination of its CDR3 amino acid sequence and its V-gene family, and reads without a unique V-gene family were dropped. A later analysis removed roughly 590 highly shared, low-generation-probability nucleotide sequences to deal with suspected cross-contamination and a sequencing artifact. In a later analysis, a clonal expansion index for each public chain was calculated from normalized within-repertoire ranks of inferred template counts. A later analysis computed generation probabilities with a VDJ recombination model fitted to out-of-frame rearrangements, and checked the results against IGoR. In a later analysis, hypergeometric tests were used to score TCR-TCR, TCR-HLA and TCR-CMV co-occurrence, with a repertoire-size bias correction applied to TCR pairs. A later analysis estimated false discovery rates by permuting HLA or CMV assignments 20 times. In a later analysis, co-occurring TCRs were grouped using DBSCAN, with TCRdist sequence similarity added in when clustering inside HLA-allele-positive subsets. Repertoires with fewer than 30,000 or more than 120,000 public chains, plus five repertoires with anomalous nucleotide sharing, were excluded from co-occurrence clustering. As stored in TCRdb, this immuneACCESS dataset retains in-frame rearrangements with V and J assigned. A fraction of the clones does not appear; measured against another copy, unresolved V genes explain less than half of the discrepancy, and the remainder lacks a known reason. That table furnishes V, J and clone size, whereas the DNA furnished D and trimming. Per the sample table, the count is 100,000 to 150,000 clones. Around 1.6% of the sample belongs to the ten largest clones.

The CDR3 runs 17 amino acids, cysteine and phenylalanine included. The read is trimmed to its CDR3 DNA, 51 bases read in frame from base 1. The V end loses 0 bases and the J end loses 4 bases, and a stretch of 18 bases separates them. As encoded in the germline V gene, CDR1 is LGHNA while CDR2 is YSLEER. This sample was included in a study of cytomegalovirus exposure and HLA in healthy donors (TCRdb year 2017). Background on the whole study: According to an earlier analysis of 450 to 650 of the donors, about 180 million T cells yielded some 120 million unique TCR beta sequences and 276 Gb of sequence data. About five DR-DQ haplotypes were treated as single units for association and clustering because of strong linkage in the cohort. A separate validation cohort of roughly 130 different subjects was used in addition to the roughly 700-subject first cohort. A later genetic analysis used genome-wide SNP genotypes for about 60% of the roughly 700 donors, treating that subset as a discovery cohort. In an earlier analysis of roughly 540 of the donors, high-throughput TCR beta sequencing was used to judge whether each TCR beta V gene segment behaved as functional or pseudogenic. Every discovery cohort repertoire had been produced on one sequencing platform. A later analysis re-examined previously published TCR beta repertoires from several hundred donors and added high-resolution HLA genotyping to investigate patterns of TCR occurrence. The study combined high-throughput TCR immunosequencing, statistical association of individual TCRs with disease status, and machine learning to predict cytomegalovirus infection status. Typing coverage differed by locus: A, B, C, DRB1 and DQB1 were typed in roughly 620-630 donors, DQA1 in about 550, DPA1 in around 580, and DPB1 in around 490. The aim of the study was to test whether cataloging public T cell receptors could identify signatures of past pathogen exposure. Among 398 genotyped donors of the cohort, an average of approximately 200,000 unique TCR beta nucleotide sequences was sequenced per donor, of which about 18% were non-productive. Of the roughly 400 genotyped donors, less than 85% were placed in the genetic ancestry cluster associated with self-reported Caucasian donors. The study profiled the T cell repertoires of more than 500 subjects by immunosequencing and related them to cytomegalovirus serostatus. About 280 gigabases of sequencing data and around 88 million unique TCR sequences made up an early release that covered fewer than 650 HLA-typed donors. Rather than using new phenotypic data, the later analysis identified candidate immune exposures from TCR beta sequences and from how often those sequences occurred across donors. Donor age, sex, ethnicity and CMV serostatus were compiled together with the repertoire data. HLA typing covered class I and class II loci at four-digit resolution.

Overall study outcomes, separate from this receptor: Because the 87-base-pair reads could not distinguish some IMGT-functional V segments, including TRBV6-2 and TRBV6-3, those segments were excluded. According to a later genetic analysis, donors in an Asian-associated ancestry cluster had fewer N-insertions in productive TCRs than the approximately 670-donor mean. A later genetic analysis associated a missense DCLRE1C variant with V-gene and J-gene trimming of TCR beta chains, and an independent cohort replicated the association. Some 15 rarely observed V segments, including chromosome 9 orphons, were excluded from the earlier analysis of some 590 of the donors because counts were too low. For the cohort, immune exposure information was limited to CMV serostatus. When HLA alleles, especially DR and DQ, strongly co-occurred, TCR associations were difficult to assign to individual alleles. In a later analysis, several top co-occurrence clusters were reported to appear linked to parvovirus B19, influenza, CMV and Epstein-Barr virus. Because some donors lacked HLA typing at each locus, the association tests relied only on the typed subset. The study listed approximately 150 TCR beta chains as associated with cytomegalovirus. Presence/absence analyses assumed roughly uniform sequencing depth across donors, an assumption that may not hold. A further reported finding was that TCR beta sequences accurately predicted the HLA-A and HLA-B alleles for most subjects in the first cohort. The classifier was reported to diagnose cytomegalovirus status with high specificity and sensitivity in both the original and validation cohorts. According to the authors, the approach could potentially be generalized to other disease states and immunological phenotypes. Only TCR beta chains were sequenced in this cohort, and the absence of alpha or paired-chain data limited detectable features. Compared with equally common non-associated chains, HLA-associated TCR beta chains in a later analysis were more clonally expanded and had lower generation probabilities. While some public TCRs were present in many individuals, most TCR sequences turned up only very rarely across donors. A group of highly shared sequence variants was considered likely to be a technical artifact of the sequencing pipeline. Broadly in line with IMGT annotations, most TCR beta V segments showed up in productive rearrangements about 87% or about 30% of the time in an earlier analysis of several hundred of the donors. Linkage disequilibrium might explain the correlated functional status among segregating V segments, but an unknown experimental factor could not be excluded. A later analysis found that TCR association rates varied across HLA loci, with DRB1 alleles showing the most associated TCRs and HLA-C alleles the fewest. In vitro tests confirmed that a few of the cytomegalovirus-associated TCR beta chains recognize cytomegalovirus antigens. A later analysis found that most CMV-associated TCR beta chains appeared HLA-restricted, with HLA associations seemingly driven largely by CMV exposure. At a false discovery rate of 0.05, a later analysis linked around 17,000 TCR beta sequences to specific HLA alleles.

The sequencing input was PBMCs. The TCR sequence derives from a woman in her forties in good health and CMV-seropositive. Here the chain combines TRBV4-3 and TRBJ1-2, with the D segment identity uncertain. The CDR3 reads CASSQDLRERRGYGYTF. The sequence in DNA is TGCGCCAGCAGCCAAGATCTTCGGGAGAGACGGGGCTATGGCTACACCTTC.